These 18 T cell receptor beta chains came from one sample sequenced in a study of blood T cell repertoires in COVID-19. Libraries were prepared by immunoSEQ multiplex PCR; TCRdb keeps only in-frame clonotypes and omits some of them. The data show roughly 250,000 clones, 84% seen once. Specimen: peripheral blood. The source is a person aged 65 to 85 with COVID-19, enrolled during active disease.

V is TRBV6-2 or TRBV6-3 and J is TRBJ2-7; maybe TRBD2 (5 bases). Per the germline V gene, CDR1 is MNHEY and CDR2 is SVGEGT. V lost 2 bases and J lost 5, with 16 bases in between. This CDR3 is built from 15 residues. For the CDR3, the DNA is TGTGCCAGCAGTTACCCATTAACCGGGATCCACGAGCAGTACTTC. It encodes CASSYPLTGIHEQYF.

V is TRBV4-1 and J is TRBJ2-3; TRBD2 matches 13 bases. The ends lost 5 bases at V and 6 bases at J; junction bases unmatched: 14. The CDR3 consists of 18 residues. CDR1 MGHRA and CDR2 YSYEKL come from the germline V gene. In DNA, the CDR3 is TGCGCCAGCAGCTACACCCTCCCGACTAGCGGGAGGTCGGATACGCAGTATTTT. It specifies CASSYTLPTSGRSDTQYF.

The genes are TRBV5-1 and TRBJ2-1; D possibly corresponds to TRBD1 (6 bases). CDR3 length: 15 residues. The V gene lost 1 base and the J gene lost 8 bases, with 16 bases spanning the gap. Germline V gives CDR1 SGHRS, CDR2 YFSETQ. DNA for the CDR3: TGCGCCAGCAGCTTGTCCACGACAGGTTACCATGAGCAGTTCTTC. This sequence encodes CASSLSTTGYHEQFF.

The V gene is TRBV7-8, the J gene TRBJ2-2, with 7 bases identical to TRBD1. J gave up 3 bases and V 5 bases, and 6 bases lay outside the gene matches. The CDR3 totals 15 residues. In germline, CDR1 is SGHVS, CDR2 FQNEAQ. The CDR3: CASSRGQSYTGELFF. The CDR3 DNA is TGTGCCAGCAGCCGGGGACAGTCCTACACCGGGGAGCTGTTTTTT.

The chain combines TRBV3-1 (or the pseudogene TRBV3-2) with TRBJ2-3, with 8 bases fitting TRBD2. Looked up from germline, CDR1 is LGHDT and CDR2 is YNNKEL (reference sequence). The CDR3 runs 17 residues. Germline trimming cut 0 bases from V and 1 base from J; bases unmatched to any gene: 6. The CDR3 reads CASSQDVLAGRTDTQYF. The CDR3, as DNA: TGTGCCAGCAGCCAAGATGTCTTAGCGGGACGCACAGATACGCAGTATTTT.

The count of this clone is one. The V gene is TRBV29-1, the J gene TRBJ1-3, with D unclear. Germline CDR1 reads SQVTM; CDR2 reads ANQGSEA. The CDR3 length is 13 residues. Trimming removed 7 bases at V and 0 bases at J, with 10 bases between. CDR3 region: CSAELSSGNTIYF. The DNA of the CDR3 is TGCAGCGCCGAGTTAAGCTCTGGAAACACCATATATTTT. Full variable domain (outside the CDR3, taken from reference TRBV29-1 and TRBJ1-3): SAVISQKPSRDICQRGTSLTIQCQVDSQVTMMFWYRQQPGQSLTLIATANQGSEATYESGFVIDKFPISRPNLTFSTLTVSNMSPEDSSIYLCSAELSSGNTIYFGEGSWLTVV.

The chain has TRBV15 and TRBJ1-2; D possibly corresponds to TRBD1 (5 bases). CDR3 length: 12 amino acids. In germline, CDR1 is LNHNV, CDR2 YYDKDF (reference sequence). The ends were cut back, 6 bases at V and 9 bases at J, with 14 bases in the middle. DNA of the CDR3: TGTGCCACCAGTCGTGGAAGGGGAAGCTACACCTTC. It encodes CATSRGRGSYTF.

This clone was found a few times. The chain uses TRBV5-1 and TRBJ2-7, with 8 bases fitting TRBD1. From germline, CDR1 is SGHRS and CDR2 YFSETQ. This CDR3 is built from 15 residues. The ends lost 6 bases at V and 2 bases at J; junction bases unmatched: 10. CDR3 coding DNA: TGCGCCAGCACTCCAGGGGGCGAGATGGCCTACGAGCAGTACTTC. It specifies CASTPGGEMAYEQYF. Based on the CDR3 plus reference TRBV5-1 and TRBJ2-7, the full variable domain is KAGVTQTPRYLIKTRGQQVTLSCSPISGHRSVSWYQQTPGQGLQFLFEYFSETQRNKGNFPGRFSGRQFSNSRSEMNVSTLELGDSALYLCASTPGGEMAYEQYFGPGTRLTVT.

The CDR3: CASSDLPSGFTDTQYF. The CDR3 region has the DNA TGTGCCAGCAGCGACCTTCCTAGCGGCTTCACAGATACGCAGTATTTT. This chain connects TRBV7-8 to TRBJ2-3; 7 nucleotides align to TRBD2. Germline lookup yields CDR1 SGHVS and CDR2 FQNEAQ. This CDR3 spans 16 amino acids. J gave up 2 bases and V 5 bases, and 10 bases lay outside the gene matches.

The chain links TRBV19 to TRBJ2-1, with D perhaps matching TRBD1 (6 bases). Germline-derived CDR1 and CDR2 are LNHDA and SQIVND (reference sequence). The CDR3 is made up of 15 amino acids. Trimming pared 7 bases from V and 4 bases from J, leaving 17 bases between. As DNA, the CDR3 is TGTGCCAGTACCCAAACAGGGAAGGGATACAATGAGCAGTTCTTC. Protein sequence: CASTQTGKGYNEQFF.

CDR3 amino acids: CASSLGQRGENEQFF. CDR3 sequence (DNA): TGTGCCAGCAGCTTAGGACAGCGGGGGGAGAATGAGCAGTTCTTC. The chain carries TRBV7-2 and TRBJ2-1; TRBD2 matches 9 bases. Germline loops: CDR1 SGHTA, CDR2 FQGNSA. V dropped 1 base and J dropped 7; count of bases not matched to a gene: 5. This CDR3 has 15 residues.

V is TRBV7-3 and J is TRBJ2-4, with D tentatively TRBD2 (5 bases). Between the trimmed V and J ends, which lost 2 bases and 5 bases, there was a span of 10 bases. The CDR3 length is 14 residues. Germline V CDR1 and CDR2: SGHTA, FQGTGA. This CDR3 is CASSLGRGENIQYF. The CDR3 DNA is TGTGCCAGCAGCTTAGGTCGGGGAGAAAACATTCAGTACTTC.

The genes are TRBV4-2 and TRBJ1-3; no definite D call. Trimming took off 4 bases at V and 0 bases at J, with 10 bases between the two ends. CDR1 LGHNA and CDR2 YNFKEQ come from the germline V gene. The CDR3 runs 15 residues. In nucleotides, the CDR3 is TGTGCCAGCAGCCGCGCCGCGGGCTCTGGAAACACCATATATTTT. It encodes CASSRAAGSGNTIYF.

This rearrangement joins TRBV19 to TRBJ2-1; TRBD2 matches at 12 bases. The ends lost 5 bases at V and 8 bases at J; junction bases unmatched: 7. Germline lookup yields CDR1 LNHDA and CDR2 SQIVND (reference sequence). The CDR3 spans 15 residues. CDR3 coding DNA: TGTGCCAGTAGTCAGTGGACTAGCGGGAATGATGAGCAGTTCTTC. Translating it yields CASSQWTSGNDEQFF. The full variable domain, completed using reference TRBV19 and TRBJ2-1, is DGGITQSPKYLFRKEGQNVTLSCEQNLNHDAMYWYRQDPGQGLRLIYYSQIVNDFQKGDIAEGYSVSREKKESFPLTVTSAQKNPTAFYLCASSQWTSGNDEQFFGPGTRLTVL.

This clone was recorded only once. The rearrangement joins TRBV2 to TRBJ2-2; 9 bases line up with TRBD1. This CDR3 is built from 15 residues. Unmatched junction bases numbered 8, after V lost 8 bases and J lost 4 bases. Germline CDR1 is SNHLY and CDR2 is FYNNEI. CDR3 sequence: CASRNRGRITGELFF. CDR3 DNA sequence: TGTGCCAGCCGAAACAGGGGGCGAATCACCGGGGAGCTGTTTTTT.

The DNA for the CDR3 is TGTGCCAGCAGCCAAGACAGGGGGCGAGGCGAAAACATTCAGTACTTC. As protein: CASSQDRGRGENIQYF. The chain carries TRBV3-1 (or the pseudogene TRBV3-2) and TRBJ2-4, with 8 nucleotides matching TRBD1. The CDR3 contains 16 residues. Germline values: CDR1 LGHDT, CDR2 YNNKEL (reference sequence). V shed 0 bases, J shed 5 bases, and the junction held 6 bases outside the gene matches.

V usage is TRBV4-3 and J usage is TRBJ2-7; tentatively, D is TRBD2 (5 bases). CDR1 and CDR2 (germline): LGHNA, YSLEER. V gave up 4 bases and J gave up 1 base, with 14 bases separating them. This CDR3 has 15 amino acids. CDR3 protein: CASSLKWELSYEQYF. As DNA, the CDR3 is TGCGCCAGCAGCCTAAAGTGGGAGCTATCCTACGAGCAGTACTTC.

The chain carries TRBV7-2 and TRBJ2-7; D is possibly TRBD1 (5 bases). Per the germline V gene, CDR1 is SGHTA and CDR2 is FQGNSA. The V gene lost 3 bases and the J gene lost 6 bases, with 15 bases spanning the gap. The CDR3 is 14 residues long. The CDR3 DNA reads TGTGCCAGCAGCTTGACAGACCCACCTTCCGAGCAGTACTTC. Amino acid sequence: CASSLTDPPSEQYF.